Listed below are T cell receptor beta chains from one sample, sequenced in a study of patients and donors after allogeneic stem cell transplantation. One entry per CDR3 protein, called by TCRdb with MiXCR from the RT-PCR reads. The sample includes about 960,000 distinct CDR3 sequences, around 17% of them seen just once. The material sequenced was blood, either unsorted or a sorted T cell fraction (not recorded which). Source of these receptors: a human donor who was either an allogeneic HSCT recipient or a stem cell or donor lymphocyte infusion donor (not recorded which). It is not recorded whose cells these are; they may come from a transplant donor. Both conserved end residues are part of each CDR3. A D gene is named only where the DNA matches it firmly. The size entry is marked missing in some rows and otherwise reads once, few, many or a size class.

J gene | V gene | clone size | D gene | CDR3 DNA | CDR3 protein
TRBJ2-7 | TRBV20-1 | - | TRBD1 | TGCAGTGCTGACCGCCGGGGACAGGGCGACTACGAGCAGTACTTC | CSADRRGQGDYEQYF
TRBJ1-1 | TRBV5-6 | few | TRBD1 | TGTGCCAGCAGCTTGCCGGACAGGGTTGGGAACACTGAAGCTTTCTTT | CASSLPDRVGNTEAFF
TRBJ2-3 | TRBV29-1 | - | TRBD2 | TGCAGCGTAGCCGGGACTAGCTCCACAGATACGCAGTATTTT | CSVAGTSSTDTQYF
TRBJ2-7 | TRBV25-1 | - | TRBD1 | TGTGCCAGCAGTCGCCCCGGGGGACAGGGATCCTACGAGCAGTACTTC | CASSRPGGQGSYEQYF
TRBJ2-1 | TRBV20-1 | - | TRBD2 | TGCAGTGCTCTAGCGGGAGATACATCCTACAATGAGCAGTTCTTC | CSALAGDTSYNEQFF
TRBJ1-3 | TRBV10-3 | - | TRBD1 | TGTGCCAGTCGAACCGGACAGGGGAGTAGCGACACCATATATTTT | CASRTGQGSSDTIYF
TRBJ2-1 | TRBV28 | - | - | TGTGCCAGCAGTTTAATGGCGGGACACCTGGGTGAGCAGTTCTTC | CASSLMAGHLGEQFF
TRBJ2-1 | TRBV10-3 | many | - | TGTGCCACATGGAAGGCGCGCAGCTCCTACAATGAGCAGTTCTTC | CATWKARSSYNEQFF
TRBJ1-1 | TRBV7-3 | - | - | TGTGCCAGCAGCTTAAAAGAGGATACGGGAGCTTTCTTT | CASSLKEDTGAFF
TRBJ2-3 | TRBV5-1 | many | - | TGCGCCAGCAGTCTTGAGGGGCAGTCCACAGATACGCAGTATTTT | CASSLEGQSTDTQYF
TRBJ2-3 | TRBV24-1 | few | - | TGTGCCACCAGTGTCCCCTATGACACTCTGAGAGATACGCAGTATTTT | CATSVPYDTLRDTQYF
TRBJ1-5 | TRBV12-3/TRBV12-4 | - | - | TGTGCCAGCAGTTCGAAAACAGCTACCAATCAGCCCCAGCATTTT | CASSSKTATNQPQHF
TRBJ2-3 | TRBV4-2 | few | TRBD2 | TGTGCCAGCAGCCAAGATAAGGGGGGGCTAGCGGGCCCCACAGATACGCAGTATTTT | CASSQDKGGLAGPTDTQYF
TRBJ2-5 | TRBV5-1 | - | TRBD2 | TGCGCCAGCAGCACGGGGACTAGCGGGAGACGAGAGACCCAGTACTTC | CASSTGTSGRRETQYF